Listed below are T cell receptor beta chains from one sample, sequenced in a study of blood T cell repertoires in COVID-19. The method was immunoSEQ multiplex PCR; TCRdb's version includes in-frame clones alone and lacks a portion of them. The repertoire holds about 140,000 clones, with approximately 83% as singletons. Sequenced material: peripheral blood. The source of these receptors is a human donor in a cohort sampled during active COVID-19. The CDR3 runs from the conserved cysteine through the conserved F or W. The D gene is left open where the match is weak. Some rows mark clone size as missing; the rest say once, few, many or name a class of expanded clone.

-	TRBV5-1	TRBJ2-7	-	TGCGCCAGCAGCCCAGGACTGAGAAGAGAGCAGTACTTC	CASSPGLRREQYF
TRBD1	TRBV13	TRBJ2-7	-	TGTGCCAGCAGCGGACGTTCCGGGACAGGGGGGTTGTTGATGTCCTACGAGCAGTACTTC	CASSGRSGTGGLLMSYEQYF
-	TRBV6-5	TRBJ2-1	-	TGTGCCAGCAGGAAAAGCGGTAACTCCTACAATGAGCAGTTCTTC	CASRKSGNSYNEQFF
TRBD1	TRBV11-2	TRBJ1-3	-	TGTGCCAGCAGCCAGGGGGCACGGGCTGGAAACACCATATATTTT	CASSQGARAGNTIYF
TRBD1	TRBV6-5	TRBJ2-7	-	TGTGCCAGCCGGGACAGGGGAACCCACGAGCAGTACTTC	CASRDRGTHEQYF
-	TRBV27	TRBJ2-1	few	TGTGCCAGCAGTTCGCCGGGACTGAGGCAGTTCTTC	CASSSPGLRQFF
-	TRBV18	TRBJ1-2	-	TGTGCCAGCTCACCTACAGGCTATGGCTACACCTTC	CASSPTGYGYTF
TRBD1	TRBV12-3/TRBV12-4	TRBJ1-5	-	TGTGCCAGCAGCGAGCGACAGGGGGCGGCCATCCATTTT	CASSERQGAAIHF
TRBD1	TRBV6-6	TRBJ2-7	-	TGTGCCAGCAGTTACGGACAGGGGGTCTACGAGCAGTACTTC	CASSYGQGVYEQYF
TRBD2	TRBV6-5	TRBJ2-7	once	TGTGCCAGCAGCCCGTATAGCGGGTCCTCCTACGAGCAGTACTTC	CASSPYSGSSYEQYF
TRBD2	TRBV2	TRBJ2-3	few	TGTGCCAGCACCCGGACTAGCGGGCCAAGCACAGATACGCAGTATTTT	CASTRTSGPSTDTQYF
TRBD2	TRBV6-6	TRBJ2-7	once	TGTGCCAGCAGTCCAACTGCCGGGAGGAACTCCTACGAGCAGTACTTC	CASSPTAGRNSYEQYF
-	TRBV27	TRBJ1-2	-	TGTGCCAGCAGTTTAGAGGCTCCCTATCTACAGGGCCCTAACTATGGCTACACCTTC	CASSLEAPYLQGPNYGYTF
TRBD1	TRBV6-5	TRBJ1-5	few	TGTGCCAGCAGTCAGGACAGGGCCAACAATCAGCCCCAGCATTTT	CASSQDRANNQPQHF
-	TRBV6-5	TRBJ2-7	-	TGTGCCAGCAGCCCCGTGTCGGTTTCCTACGAGCAGTACTTC	CASSPVSVSYEQYF
-	TRBV10-3	TRBJ1-2	once	TGTGCCATCAGCGGTCAGGGGTATGGCTACACCTTC	CAISGQGYGYTF
TRBD1	TRBV28	TRBJ2-7	-	TGTGCCAGCAGTGCACAGGGGCGAGTAACCTACGAGCAGTACTTC	CASSAQGRVTYEQYF
TRBD1	TRBV28	TRBJ2-7	-	TGTGCCAGCAGTTCCTCCGGGACAGGGTCAAGAGAGCAGTACTTC	CASSSSGTGSREQYF
-	TRBV27	TRBJ2-7	-	TGTGCCAGCAGTCCCCAGGGGCACTTAACCTACGAGCAGTACTTC	CASSPQGHLTYEQYF
TRBD2	TRBV19	TRBJ2-1	-	TGTGCCAGTAGTAAATTACTAGCGGGAGGAGGAAATGAGCAGTTCTTC	CASSKLLAGGGNEQFF
-	TRBV7-2	TRBJ1-6	few	TGTGCCAGCAGCTTAGTGGCGGGGCCGGATTCACCCCTCCACTTT	CASSLVAGPDSPLHF
TRBD1	TRBV7-2	TRBJ1-1	-	TGTGCCAGCAGCCGCCACGGGACAGGGGGCACTGAAGCTTTCTTT	CASSRHGTGGTEAFF
TRBD2	TRBV3-1/TRBV3-2	TRBJ2-2	-	TGTGCCAGCAGTACCCTTAGCGGGAAGGATGTTTTACACGCCGGGGAGCTGTTTTTT	CASSTLSGKDVLHAGELFF
TRBD2	TRBV11-3	TRBJ2-1	-	TGTGCCAGCAGCTTAGGGAGACTAGCGGGGGGGTCCTACAATGAGCAGTTCTTC	CASSLGRLAGGSYNEQFF
-	TRBV11-1	TRBJ2-3	-	TGTGCCAGCAGCTTAGACGGGAGCACAGATACGCAGTATTTT	CASSLDGSTDTQYF
TRBD1	TRBV27	TRBJ2-7	-	TGTGCCAGCAGCCCTAGGGGGGGGACAGGGAGCTTCGAGCAGTACTTC	CASSPRGGTGSFEQYF
TRBD1	TRBV19	TRBJ1-5	-	TGTGCCAGTAGTACGAGGACAGGACGCAATCAGCCCCAGCATTTT	CASSTRTGRNQPQHF
-	TRBV7-6	TRBJ2-2	-	TGTGCCAGCAGCTTAGCGCGGCATCTCACCGGGGAGCTGTTTTTT	CASSLARHLTGELFF
TRBD2	TRBV3-1/TRBV3-2	TRBJ2-2	-	TGTGCCAGCAGCCCGGGACTAGCTATCGGGGAGCTGTTTTTT	CASSPGLAIGELFF